The 22 T cell receptor beta chains given below trace back to one sample, sequenced in a study of blood T cell repertoires in COVID-19. Generated by immunoSEQ multiplex PCR, the TCRdb table keeps only in-frame clones and is missing some. Among 55,000 to 80,000 clones listed, approximately 86% were seen once. The specimen sequenced was peripheral blood. The receptors were sampled from a human donor in a cohort sampled during active COVID-19.

V usage is TRBV6-2 or TRBV6-3 and J usage is TRBJ2-1; 7 nucleotides match TRBD2. In germline, CDR1 is MNHEY, CDR2 SVGEGT. The J segment lost 3 bases and the V segment lost 2 bases, leaving 4 bases of the junction unmatched. This CDR3 has 15 residues. The CDR3 region is CASSYNRGGYNEQFF. DNA for the CDR3: TGTGCCAGCAGTTACAACCGCGGGGGCTACAATGAGCAGTTCTTC.

There are a few counts of this clone. Germline is not matched at one junction end, which may reflect a read error. The V and J genes are TRBV4-1 and TRBJ2-7; TRBD1 agrees at 9 bases. Germline V gives CDR1 MGHRA, CDR2 YSYEKL. This CDR3 spans 13 amino acids. In DNA form, the CDR3 reads TGCGCCAGCAGCCAACCCCGACGGACAGGGGATAACTTC. The encoded protein is CASSQPRRTGDNF.

This chain connects TRBV12-3 or TRBV12-4 to TRBJ1-1; D ambiguous. The CDR3 extends over 13 amino acids. The V gene lost 3 bases and the J gene lost 5 bases, with 10 bases spanning the gap. CDR3 nucleotides: TGTGCCAGCAGTTTTTCTACAGAGACTGAAGCTTTCTTT. The encoded protein is CASSFSTETEAFF.

This clone has only one observation. The chain carries TRBV9 and TRBJ1-1; D might be TRBD1 (5 bases). Germline V CDR1 and CDR2: SGDLS, YYNGEE. V dropped 4 bases and J dropped 1 base, with 8 bases sitting between them. The CDR3 length is 13 residues. For the CDR3, the DNA is TGTGCCAGCAGCCTCCAGGGGAACACTGAAGCTTTCTTT. Amino acids: CASSLQGNTEAFF.

The rearrangement joins TRBV4-3 to TRBJ1-5, with a weak D call TRBD1 (6 bases). Germline lookup yields CDR1 LGHNA and CDR2 YSLEER. The CDR3 totals 13 residues. V was pared by 4 bases and J by 4 bases, with 8 bases between. The CDR3 reads CASSRDRNQPQHF. CDR3 DNA sequence: TGCGCCAGCAGCCGAGACAGGAATCAGCCCCAGCATTTT.

The V gene is TRBV30, the J gene TRBJ2-2; tentative D call: TRBD1 (6 bases). CDR3 length: 16 amino acids. The V and J ends lost 4 bases and 4 bases respectively, with 19 bases between them. CDR1 and CDR2 (germline): GTSNPN, SVGIG (reference sequence). CDR3: CAWTRGASGVTGELFF. CDR3 coding DNA: TGTGCCTGGACCAGGGGAGCCTCAGGAGTCACCGGGGAGCTGTTTTTT. Combining the CDR3 with reference TRBV30 and TRBJ2-2 gives the whole variable domain SQTIHQWPATLVQPVGSPLSLECTVEGTSNPNLYWYRQAAGRGLQLLFYSVGIGQISSEVPQNLSASRPQDRQFILSSKKLLLSDSGFYLCAWTRGASGVTGELFFGEGSRLTVL.

J is TRBJ2-7 and V is TRBV7-8, with 8 bases lining up with TRBD1. The V gene's germline CDR1 is SGHVS and CDR2 FQNEAQ. The CDR3 consists of 14 residues. The junction had 7 bases not matched to a gene; V was cut back by 7 bases and J by 2 bases. CDR3 sequence: CASTTGQGPYEQYF. Written as DNA, the CDR3 is TGTGCCAGCACCACAGGACAGGGACCCTACGAGCAGTACTTC.

The chain employs TRBV2 and TRBJ2-3; 7 bases line up with TRBD1. J gave up 2 bases and V 10 bases, and 3 bases lay outside the gene matches. The CDR3 runs 12 residues. CDR1 and CDR2 (germline): SNHLY, FYNNEI. The CDR3 DNA reads as TGTGCCACTGGACAGGTCACAGATACGCAGTATTTT. Protein: CATGQVTDTQYF.

The table lists this clone with many counts. V gene TRBV3-1 (or the pseudogene TRBV3-2) combines with J gene TRBJ2-3; 12 bases fit TRBD2. Germline values: CDR1 LGHDT, CDR2 YNNKEL (reference sequence). The CDR3 extends over 18 amino acids. V shed 8 bases and J 4 bases; nucleotides not matched to a gene: 16. This CDR3 reads CASEPSWLAGGLSDTQYF. The CDR3 DNA reads TGTGCCAGCGAGCCAAGTTGGCTAGCGGGGGGGCTATCAGATACGCAGTATTTT.

This rearrangement joins TRBV4-3 to TRBJ2-3; 13 positions match TRBD2. V gave up 2 bases and J gave up 2 bases; unmatched junction bases: 16. CDR1 LGHNA and CDR2 YSLEER come from the germline V gene. The CDR3 contains 21 residues. CDR3 protein: CASSQRKSGTSGEALTDTQYF. CDR3 DNA sequence: TGCGCCAGCAGCCAACGCAAATCCGGGACTAGCGGGGAAGCTCTCACAGATACGCAGTATTTT.

The chain is built from TRBV11-3 and TRBJ1-1; D gene uncertain. This CDR3 comprises 13 residues. Germline values: CDR1 SGHNT, CDR2 YENEEA. V lost 0 bases and J lost 6, with 8 bases in between. The CDR3 bases are TGTGCCAGCAGCTTAGAAGGAGGTTCTGAAGCTTTCTTT. Amino acids: CASSLEGGSEAFF.

This rearrangement joins TRBV3-1 (or the pseudogene TRBV3-2) to TRBJ2-1; possible D gene TRBD2, 5 bases. CDR1 LGHDT and CDR2 YNNKEL come from the germline V gene (reference sequence). The CDR3 consists of 14 residues. V was pared by 1 base and J by 7 bases, with 11 bases between. The CDR3 nucleotides are TGTGCCAGCAGCCAAGTTGAGGGTTGGAATGAGCAGTTCTTC. It yields the protein CASSQVEGWNEQFF.

The chain couples TRBV7-9 to TRBJ2-7; the match to TRBD1 covers 9 bases. The V segment lost 4 bases and the J segment 2 bases; nucleotides outside the gene matches: 3. The CDR3 covers 14 residues. CDR1 is SEHNR and CDR2 is FQNEAQ in the germline V gene (reference sequence). Here the CDR3 DNA reads TGTGCCAGCAGCTCGGGACAGGGAGCCTACGAGCAGTACTTC. Protein: CASSSGQGAYEQYF.

The chain couples TRBV3-1 (or the pseudogene TRBV3-2) to TRBJ2-2, with a possible D match to TRBD2 (6 bases). The germline CDR1 and CDR2 sequences are LGHDT and YNNKEL (reference sequence). Trimming removed 5 bases at V and 4 bases at J, with 11 bases between. CDR3 length equals 14 residues. The CDR3 DNA sequence: TGTGCCAGCAGCAATCGCGGGGCCACCGGGGAGCTGTTTTTT. The encoded protein is CASSNRGATGELFF.

The chain recombines TRBV5-8 with TRBJ2-4; D remains unclear. The ends were cut back, 3 bases at V and 6 bases at J, with 13 bases in the middle. CDR3 size: 14 residues. CDR1 is SGHTS, CDR2 YDEGEE, per germline. Here the CDR3 DNA reads TGTGCCAGCAGCTGGGTGAGGTCTGGAAACATTCAGTACTTC. Encoded protein: CASSWVRSGNIQYF.

This chain uses TRBV7-9 with TRBJ2-3; 7 bases agree with TRBD2. The length of the CDR3 is 14 residues. V shed 5 bases and J 5 bases; nucleotides not matched to a gene: 7. From germline, CDR1 is SEHNR and CDR2 FQNEAQ (reference sequence). In DNA form, the CDR3 reads TGTGCCAGCAGCCCAGCGGGGTGGGGAGATACGCAGTATTTT. Residues: CASSPAGWGDTQYF.

The chain has TRBV6-2 or TRBV6-3 and TRBJ2-3; 9 nucleotides match TRBD2. The trim removed 0 bases at V and 5 bases at J, leaving 15 bases unmatched. Germline loops: CDR1 MNHEY, CDR2 SVGEGT. CDR3 length equals 19 residues. This CDR3 is CASSYSSQTSGPPRDTQYF. In DNA form, the CDR3 reads TGTGCCAGCAGTTACTCCTCACAGACTAGCGGCCCCCCTAGAGATACGCAGTATTTT.

The chain has TRBV4-2 and TRBJ2-7, with a weak D call TRBD1 (6 bases). The CDR3 is made up of 14 amino acids. The ends were cut back, 0 bases at V and 2 bases at J, with 8 bases in the middle. Looked up from germline, CDR1 is LGHNA and CDR2 is YNFKEQ. The DNA of the CDR3 is TGTGCCAGCAGCCAAGATCAGGGGCCCTACGAGCAGTACTTC. Protein: CASSQDQGPYEQYF.

J is TRBJ2-1 and V is TRBV18, with 7 nucleotides matching TRBD1. The CDR3 length is 13 residues. The germline V gene has CDR1 KGHSH and CDR2 LQKENI. Trimming cost V 9 bases and J 4 bases; bases outside gene matches: 6. DNA for the CDR3: TGTGCCAGTCTCGGGACAGCATACAATGAGCAGTTCTTC. It encodes CASLGTAYNEQFF. The variable domain in full, with the rest retrieved from reference TRBV18 and TRBJ2-1, is NAGVMQNPRHLVRRRGQEARLRCSPMKGHSHVYWYRQLPEEGLKFMVYLQKENIIDESGMPKERFSAEFPKEGPSILRIQQVVRGDSAAYFCASLGTAYNEQFFGPGTRLTVL.

This chain connects TRBV7-9 to TRBJ2-1; 8 nucleotides agree with TRBD1. The CDR3 length is 15 residues. Germline V CDR1 and CDR2: SEHNR, FQNEAQ (reference sequence). After removal of 4 bases from V and 10 bases from J, the junction contained 12 bases not matched to a gene. CDR3 in DNA: TGTGCCAGCAGCTCACTTCGTCCAGGGGGCGCGGAGCAGTTCTTC. Amino acids: CASSSLRPGGAEQFF.

This rearrangement joins TRBV4-3 to TRBJ1-5; weak D call: TRBD1 (6 bases). The CDR3 sequence is 15 residues long. CDR1 and CDR2 (germline): LGHNA, YSLEER. Trimming stripped 0 bases from V and 5 bases from J, with 11 bases between. The CDR3 sequence: CASSQDLQGYQPQHF. DNA for the CDR3: TGCGCCAGCAGCCAAGATCTACAGGGTTATCAGCCCCAGCATTTT.

The chain has TRBV6-1 and TRBJ2-3; TRBD2 aligns across 9 bases. The CDR3 has 15 amino acids. From germline, CDR1 is MNHNS and CDR2 SASEGT. With V trimmed by 3 bases and J by 3 bases, 4 bases remained unmatched. CDR3 sequence: CASSDLSGGTDTQYF. In DNA, the CDR3 is TGTGCCAGCAGTGATTTAAGCGGGGGGACAGATACGCAGTATTTT.